A single sample is the source of the 2 T cell receptor beta chains below, sequenced in a study of cytomegalovirus exposure and HLA in healthy donors. Vbeta (60) and Jbeta (13) primers were used in the PCR. Libraries were prepared by immunoSEQ multiplex PCR; TCRdb keeps only in-frame clonotypes and omits some of them. The sample contains hundreds of thousands of clones, about 80% of which appear only once. Sequencing was performed on PBMCs. The receptors come from a woman in her thirties or forties in good health and CMV-seronegative.

The chain carries TRBV5-1 and TRBJ1-1; possibly TRBD1 for D (5 bases). Germline V lookup: CDR1 SGHRS, CDR2 YFSETQ. CDR3 length: 14 residues. The V and J ends lost 2 bases and 11 bases respectively, with 19 bases between them. CDR3 region: CASSFSVNRPEAFF. For the CDR3, the DNA is TGCGCCAGCAGCTTTTCTGTTAACAGGCCCGAGGCTTTCTTT.

This clone appeared once. The chain carries TRBV7-8 and TRBJ2-1, with D maybe TRBD1 (6 bases). The V and J ends lost 6 bases and 3 bases respectively, with 12 bases between them. Looked up from germline, CDR1 is SGHVS and CDR2 is FQNEAQ. The CDR3 extends over 14 amino acids. The chain's CDR3 is CASSRDTYYNEQFF. The CDR3 DNA sequence: TGTGCCAGCAGTAGGGACACTTACTACAATGAGCAGTTCTTC.